The sequence of this T cell receptor beta chain was determined in a study of cytomegalovirus exposure and HLA in healthy donors. It was with 60 Vbeta and 13 Jbeta primers that the PCR ran. Sequencing used immunoSEQ multiplex PCR; TCRdb keeps in-frame clones, though not all of them. The sample yields just over 85,000 clones, 76% seen once. This TCR came from a man aged 40-49 years in good health and CMV-seronegative. Input material: PBMCs.

The CDR3 protein is CASSWTGVSTDTQYF. The DNA for the CDR3 is TGTGCCAGCAGCTGGACAGGGGTCAGCACAGATACGCAGTATTTT. J is TRBJ2-3 and V is TRBV7-2; TRBD1 matches at 9 bases. Losses at the gene ends were 4 bases for V and 0 bases for J; bases not matched to a gene: 2. From germline, CDR1 is SGHTA and CDR2 FQGNSA. This CDR3 is built from 15 residues.